Shown below are 22 T cell receptor beta chains from a single sample sequenced in a study of T-cell reconstitution after alpha-beta-depleted transplantation in children. A TCRbeta library incorporating unique molecular identifiers was prepared. MiXCR, applied by TCRdb to the PCR reads, yields one record per CDR3 protein. The repertoire has roughly 610,000 distinct CDR3 sequences, 8% to 11% of them found once; the top ten carry less than 5%. The source was PBMCs from the stem cell graft donor, collected from the stem cell graft. These receptors all come from a human donor who donated a stem cell graft to a child with acute myeloid leukemia.

This clonotype came up many times. V gene TRBV4-3 combines with J gene TRBJ2-7; D gene unclear. The CDR3 spans 15 residues. The germline V gene has CDR1 LGHNA and CDR2 YSLEER. The V end lost 0 bases, the J end lost 2 bases, and 11 bases lay between the germline ends. The CDR3 sequence: CASSQEVAVAYEQYF. CDR3 coding DNA: TGCGCCAGCAGCCAAGAAGTTGCTGTTGCCTACGAGCAGTACTTC.

This clonotype has ten or more counts. The chain employs TRBV6-5 and TRBJ2-3, with D unresolved. V dropped 0 bases and J dropped 5 bases, with 9 bases sitting between them. The CDR3 runs to 14 residues. CDR1 is MNHEY, CDR2 SVGAGI, per germline. The CDR3 here is CASSYSTLQDTQYF. CDR3 DNA: TGTGCCAGCAGTTACTCGACCCTTCAAGATACGCAGTATTTT.

This clonotype was counted ten times or more. The chain has TRBV4-3 and TRBJ2-3; 8 nucleotides line up with TRBD2. The CDR3 runs to 15 residues. Germline V lookup: CDR1 LGHNA, CDR2 YSLEER. The junction had 6 bases not matched to a gene; V was cut back by 0 bases and J by 7 bases. The CDR3 is CASSQESGTSYTQYF. Written as DNA, the CDR3 is TGCGCCAGCAGCCAAGAGAGCGGGACTAGTTATACGCAGTATTTT.

J is TRBJ2-1 and V is TRBV14; 10 nucleotides align to TRBD2. Per the germline V gene, CDR1 is SGHDN and CDR2 is FVKESK. V lost 1 base and J lost 7; bases outside the gene matches: 7. CDR3 length equals 16 residues. CDR3 sequence: CASSQGASGSRNEQFF. CDR3 coding DNA: TGTGCCAGCAGCCAAGGGGCTAGCGGGAGTCGGAATGAGCAGTTCTTC.

This clonotype was recorded many times. The rearrangement links TRBV20-1 to TRBJ1-1; no reliable D call. Germline CDR1 is DFQATT and CDR2 is SNEGSKA (reference sequence). Trimming removed 0 bases from V and 5 bases from J, with 7 bases in between. The CDR3 covers 12 residues. The CDR3: CSARDRWTEAFF. CDR3 nucleotides: TGCAGTGCTAGAGATCGGTGGACTGAAGCTTTCTTT.

This clonotype was seen a handful of times. The rearrangement uses TRBV30 and TRBJ2-6; D is possibly TRBD2 (5 bases). This CDR3 is built from 16 residues. Trimming removed 4 bases from V and 0 bases from J, with 13 bases in between. In germline, CDR1 is GTSNPN, CDR2 SVGIG (reference sequence). CDR3 in amino acids: CAWIRGRGSGANVLTF. Here the CDR3 DNA reads TGTGCCTGGATCCGAGGGAGAGGCTCTGGGGCCAACGTCCTGACTTTC.

To note about this clonotype: The conserved final phenylalanine or tryptophan is absent from the CDR3, which likely points to a read error. The rearrangement joins TRBV6-4 to TRBJ2-1; 7 nucleotides line up with TRBD1. The length of the CDR3 is 14 residues. Germline-derived CDR1 and CDR2 are MRHNA and SNTAGT. Trimming at V came to 0 bases and at J to 5 bases, leaving 1 base not matched to a gene. The CDR3 loop is CASSDSGTDNEQFC. Written as DNA, the CDR3 is TGTGCCAGCAGTGACTCGGGGACAGACAATGAGCAGTTCTGC.

The gene calls are TRBV7-9 and TRBJ2-1; TRBD1 matches at 9 bases. This CDR3 has 12 amino acids. Germline CDR1 SEHNR, CDR2 FQNEAQ (reference sequence). Trimming took 4 bases from V and 13 from J; bases not matched to a gene: 5. As DNA, the CDR3 is TGTGCCAGCAGCTCCGGGACAGGGTATCAGTTCTTC. Encoded protein: CASSSGTGYQFF.

This clonotype was counted between two and nine times. The chain couples TRBV6-1 to TRBJ1-2; D remains unclear. The CDR3 covers 15 residues. Trimming pared 0 bases from V and 1 base from J, leaving 9 bases between. Germline V gene sequence: CDR1 MNHNS, CDR2 SASEGT. The CDR3 nucleotides read TGTGCCAGCAGTGAAGCGCTTAGCCGTAACTATGGCTACACCTTC. Its protein is CASSEALSRNYGYTF.

In its sample, this clonotype was seen a few times. The chain recombines TRBV12-3 or TRBV12-4 with TRBJ2-2; weak D call: TRBD1 (6 bases). The CDR3 has 14 residues. The ends were cut back, 4 bases at V and 9 bases at J, with 15 bases in the middle. Written as DNA, the CDR3 is TGTGCCAGCAGTTACGGTACCGGGACAAGGGAGCTGTTTTTT. This translates into CASSYGTGTRELFF.

This clonotype was seen ten or more times. The chain links TRBV20-1 to TRBJ2-3, with D uncertain. The V gene lost 0 bases and the J gene lost 0 bases, with 10 bases spanning the gap. Germline CDR1 is DFQATT and CDR2 is SNEGSKA (reference sequence). The CDR3 sequence is 15 residues long. The CDR3 DNA reads as TGCAGTGCTAGAGATCTAACACGAAGCACAGATACGCAGTATTTT. Residues: CSARDLTRSTDTQYF.

The chain uses TRBV10-3 and TRBJ2-2; perhaps TRBD2 as D (6 bases). Germline CDR1 ENHRY, CDR2 SYGVKD. V lost 7 bases and J lost 0, with 12 bases in between. CDR3 length: 15 amino acids. This chain's CDR3 is CAIISGEPNTGELFF. Written as DNA, the CDR3 is TGTGCCATCATCTCGGGGGAGCCGAACACCGGGGAGCTGTTTTTT.

The V call is TRBV7-2, the J call TRBJ2-2; a weak D match, TRBD2 (6 bases). The CDR3 contains 15 residues. Germline V CDR1 and CDR2: SGHTA, FQGNSA. The V end lost 2 bases, the J end lost 5 bases, and 12 bases lay between the germline ends. CDR3 region: CASSLFGSWTGELFF. CDR3 DNA sequence: TGTGCCAGCAGCTTATTCGGGAGTTGGACCGGGGAGCTGTTTTTT.

The CDR3 loop is CATGLAGGRFQFF. The DNA of the CDR3 is TGTGCCACCGGACTAGCGGGAGGAAGGTTCCAGTTCTTC. The chain is built from TRBV15 and TRBJ2-1; 14 nucleotides line up with TRBD2. Trimming cost V 8 bases and J 13 bases; bases outside gene matches: 7. This CDR3 contains 13 residues. CDR1 and CDR2 (germline): LNHNV, YYDKDF (reference sequence).

This clonotype was observed at least ten times. The rearrangement links TRBV28 to TRBJ2-5; D is tentatively TRBD1 or TRBD2 (5 bases each). The length of the CDR3 is 12 residues. CDR1 is MDHEN and CDR2 is SYDVKM in the germline V gene. Trimming pared 4 bases from V and 7 bases from J, leaving 10 bases between. DNA for the CDR3: TGTGCCAGCAGTTCAACGGGACGGACCCAGTACTTC. Translating gives CASSSTGRTQYF.

The sample holds many counts of this clonotype. V is TRBV7-3 and J is TRBJ2-3; maybe TRBD2 (6 bases). CDR1 SGHTA and CDR2 FQGTGA come from the germline V gene. Trimming cost V 4 bases and J 6 bases, with 17 bases left between them. There are 15 residues in the CDR3. The CDR3 sequence is CASSSRLGGADTQYF. CDR3 DNA sequence: TGTGCCAGCAGCTCGCGACTCGGGGGTGCGGATACGCAGTATTTT.

At least ten counts were recorded for this clonotype. The CDR3 sequence is CASSLAGAERGELFF. In nucleotides, the CDR3 is TGTGCCAGCAGCTTAGCGGGAGCAGAAAGAGGGGAGCTGTTTTTT. V is TRBV11-2 and J is TRBJ2-2; TRBD2 might be the D (6 bases). The CDR3 loop spans 15 amino acids. Germline CDR1 SGHAT, CDR2 FQNNGV. V gave up 1 base and J gave up 8 bases, with 14 bases separating them. The full variable domain, its missing parts supplied by reference TRBV11-2 and TRBJ2-2, is EAGVAQSPRYKIIEKRQSVAFWCNPISGHATLYWYQQILGQGPKLLIQFQNNGVVDDSQLPKDRFSAERLKGVDSTLKIQPAKLEDSAVYLCASSLAGAERGELFFGEGSRLTVL.

This clonotype was seen many times. This chain joins TRBV7-2 and TRBJ2-5; TRBD1 might be the D (6 bases). Trimming took off 4 bases at V and 4 bases at J, with 10 bases between the two ends. The CDR3 extends over 13 amino acids. Germline V CDR1 and CDR2: SGHTA, FQGNSA. The CDR3 DNA reads TGTGCCAGCAGCTCCAGGGGACGAGAGACCCAGTACTTC. This translates into CASSSRGRETQYF. Full variable domain (outside the CDR3, taken from reference TRBV7-2 and TRBJ2-5): GAGVSQSPSNKVTEKGKDVELRCDPISGHTALYWYRQSLGQGLEFLIYFQGNSAPDKSGLPSDRFSAERTGGSVSTLTIQRTQQEDSAVYLCASSSRGRETQYFGPGTRLLVL.

This clonotype was detected a few times. The chain links TRBV30 to TRBJ2-7, with 8 bases that match TRBD1. V gave up 1 base and J gave up 0 bases; unmatched junction bases: 2. Germline CDR1 reads GTSNPN; CDR2 reads SVGIG (reference sequence). The CDR3 has 14 residues. CDR3 bases: TGTGCCTGGAGTGCCGGGACAGGCTCCTACGAGCAGTACTTC. Translation: CAWSAGTGSYEQYF.

This clonotype has more than one count but fewer than ten. This chain links TRBV12-3 or TRBV12-4 with TRBJ2-5, with D perhaps TRBD1 (6 bases). The CDR3 totals 14 residues. The germline V and J ends were trimmed by 6 bases and 5 bases, with 16 bases remaining between them. The CDR3 coding sequence is TGTGCCAGCAGCGCCTACAGGGTTGGGGAGACCCAGTACTTC. Translating it yields CASSAYRVGETQYF.

The chain combines TRBV7-9 with TRBJ2-1, with 10 bases that match TRBD2. V shed 5 bases, J shed 15 bases, and the junction held 16 bases outside the gene matches. There are 15 residues in the CDR3. In germline, CDR1 is SEHNR, CDR2 FQNEAQ (reference sequence). In DNA form, the CDR3 reads TGTGCCAGCAGCCTAACCGGACCTAGCGGGAGTCAGGGGTTCTTC. Its protein product is CASSLTGPSGSQGFF.

This clonotype was recorded a few times. J is TRBJ2-5 and V is TRBV20-1, with 9 bases aligning to TRBD2. The germline V gene encodes CDR1 DFQATT and CDR2 SNEGSKA (reference sequence). The V and J ends lost 4 bases and 0 bases, in that order; junction bases with no gene match: 9. This CDR3 has 16 residues. The CDR3, as DNA: TGCAGTGCTATCGGGTTGGCGGGGGGGTACCAAGAGACCCAGTACTTC. Translated: CSAIGLAGGYQETQYF.